This TCR beta chain stems from a study of T cells after yellow fever vaccination. Broader study findings: Boosting was followed by the reappearance of most primary-vaccination clones (just under 98% CD4, about 90% CD8).

TCRdb re-called the 5' RACE reads with MiXCR, one entry per CDR3 protein. The sample shows under 30,000 distinct CDR3 sequences, 5% of them seen only once. V dropped 6 bases and J dropped 2 bases, with 20 bases sitting between them. CDR3 length: 16 amino acids. Looked up from germline, CDR1 is MNHEY and CDR2 is SMNVEV (reference sequence). This clonotype was counted many times. Its antigen is unknown. The sequence came from a man between 25 and 39 years old who received the YFV17D yellow fever vaccine. The rearrangement joins TRBV27 to TRBJ2-7; D remains unclear. Here the sequenced sample was CD8+ T cells sorted from PBMCs, taken 10 days after the yellow fever booster vaccination. The CDR3 DNA sequence: TGTGCCAGCAGCCGCTCTATAGGGCTGGGTACCTACGAGCAGTACTTC. The encoded protein is CASSRSIGLGTYEQYF.